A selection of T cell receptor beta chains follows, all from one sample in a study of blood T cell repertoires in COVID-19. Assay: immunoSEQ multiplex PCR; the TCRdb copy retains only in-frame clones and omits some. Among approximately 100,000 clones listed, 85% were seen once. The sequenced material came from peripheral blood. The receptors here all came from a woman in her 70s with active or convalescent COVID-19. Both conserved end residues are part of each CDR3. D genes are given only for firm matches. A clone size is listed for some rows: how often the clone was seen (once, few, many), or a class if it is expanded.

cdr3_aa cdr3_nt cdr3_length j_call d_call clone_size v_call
CASSLPGQGNTGELFF TGTGCCAGCTCATTACCGGGACAGGGGAACACCGGGGAGCTGTTTTTT 16 TRBJ2-2 TRBD1 - TRBV18
CATSIWGADRQETQYF TGTGCCACCAGCATTTGGGGAGCTGATCGACAAGAGACCCAGTACTTC 16 TRBJ2-5 - once TRBV15
CASTPVWNTEAFF TGTGCCAGCACCCCGGTTTGGAACACTGAAGCTTTCTTT 13 TRBJ1-1 - once TRBV12-3/TRBV12-4
CASGNRGTEAFF TGTGCCAGCGGGAACAGGGGCACTGAAGCTTTCTTT 12 TRBJ1-1 TRBD1 - TRBV6-5
CASSELAGATGELFF TGTGCCAGCAGCGAACTAGCGGGAGCCACCGGGGAGCTGTTTTTT 15 TRBJ2-2 TRBD2 - TRBV6-2/TRBV6-3
CASSSNDGPSGNNEQFF TGTGCCAGCAGCTCGAACGACGGACCTAGCGGGAACAATGAGCAGTTCTTC 17 TRBJ2-1 TRBD2 - TRBV11-3
CASSYPGQQGIYEQYF TGTGCCAGCAGTTACCCAGGACAGCAAGGAATATACGAGCAGTACTTC 16 TRBJ2-7 - - TRBV6-2/TRBV6-3
CASRTAHTTYNEQFF TGTGCCAGCAGGACCGCGCACACTACCTACAATGAGCAGTTCTTC 15 TRBJ2-1 - - TRBV6-5
CASSSRVSGNIQYF TGTGCCAGCAGCAGCAGGGTGTCGGGAAACATTCAGTACTTC 14 TRBJ2-4 - - TRBV27
CASTSGQANTEAFF TGTGCCAGCACATCTGGGCAGGCGAACACTGAAGCTTTCTTT 14 TRBJ1-1 - - TRBV2
CASSLAFGGNTEAFF TGCGCCAGCAGCTTGGCATTCGGAGGGAACACTGAAGCTTTCTTT 15 TRBJ1-1 - - TRBV5-1
CASSPRSGRGGRGTGELFF TGTGCCAGCAGCCCGCGGAGTGGGCGGGGGGGCCGCGGCACCGGGGAGCTGTTTTTT 19 TRBJ2-2 TRBD2 - TRBV5-4
CASSSSGLGEQFF TGTGCCAGTAGTAGCTCAGGGTTAGGTGAGCAGTTCTTC 13 TRBJ2-1 - few TRBV19
CSVVGGGTSGFPYNEQFF TGCAGCGTGGTCGGAGGGGGGACTAGCGGGTTCCCTTACAATGAGCAGTTCTTC 18 TRBJ2-1 TRBD2 few TRBV29-1
CASSLGQGGINTEAFF TGTGCCAGCAGCCTAGGACAGGGAGGGATCAACACTGAAGCTTTCTTT 16 TRBJ1-1 TRBD1 - TRBV5-5
CASSRDWDSGANVLTF TGTGCCAGCAGCCGGGACTGGGACTCTGGGGCCAACGTCCTGACTTTC 16 TRBJ2-6 - - TRBV5-4
CASSLGREKTF TGTGCCAGCAGTTTGGGGCGGGAAAAAACCTTC 11 TRBJ2-7 - - TRBV28
CASSSWDNNQPQHF TGTGCCAGCAGCTCCTGGGACAACAATCAGCCCCAGCATTTT 14 TRBJ1-5 - - TRBV7-9
CATSTTPGAGNSPLHF TGTGCCACCAGCACAACTCCAGGGGCGGGTAATTCACCCCTCCACTTT 16 TRBJ1-6 - - TRBV15
CASSRRTSLNTGELFF TGTGCCAGCAGCCGGCGGACTAGCTTGAACACCGGGGAGCTGTTTTTT 16 TRBJ2-2 TRBD2 - TRBV7-2
CASSGPDTEAFF TGTGCCAGCAGTGGCCCAGACACTGAAGCTTTCTTT 12 TRBJ1-1 - few TRBV2
CASTYRGGSYEQYF TGTGCCAGCACCTACAGGGGAGGTTCCTACGAGCAGTACTTC 14 TRBJ2-7 - - TRBV2
CASSPSGVRDNEQFF TGTGCCAGCAGTCCCTCAGGGGTGCGGGACAATGAGCAGTTCTTC 15 TRBJ2-1 - - TRBV28